This section outlines one T cell receptor (beta chain) sequence together with its context. Under the authors' procedure: Estimated nucleated cell counts came from reference gene primer amplification. This table comes from immunoSEQ multiplex PCR, and its TCRdb copy is limited to in-frame clones, with some not included. That table is the source of V, J and clone size, and D and trimming were worked out from the DNA. The table lists around 200,000 clones, about 85% of them singletons, with roughly 0.69% in the top ten. This CDR3 spans 13 amino acids. Germline assignment: CDR1 PRHDT and CDR2 FYEKMQ (reference sequence). V was pared by 1 base and J by 2 bases, with 5 bases between. This sample stems from a study of blood T cell repertoires in COVID-19. Turning to the study itself: Material from acute and convalescent COVID-19 was sourced from the United States, Italy and Spain. Sample material is recorded as cDNA or gDNA derived from T cells, B-cell-depleted T cells, or PBMCs.

Material: peripheral blood. The chain employs TRBV13 and TRBJ1-2; D unclear. The receptor's source is a man aged 40-50 years with acute or convalescent COVID-19. In DNA form, the CDR3 reads TGTGCCAGCAGCTTAGCCGGGAACTATGGCTACACCTTC. Translating it yields CASSLAGNYGYTF.